This T cell receptor beta chain was sequenced in a study of T cells in Graves' hyperthyroidism and ophthalmopathy. Points from the study as a whole: Model output signaled ophthalmopathy a median roughly 6 months ahead of onset.

This CDR3 spans 13 amino acids. V dropped 6 bases and J dropped 5; count of bases not matched to a gene: 4. The germline CDR1 and CDR2 sequences are SEHNR and FQNEAQ (reference sequence). PBMCs were sourced from roughly 9.3 ml fresh peripheral blood. In this sample, this clonotype turned up many times. Its antigen is undetermined. The CDR3 regions of TCR beta were amplified from RNA transcripts. TCR CDR3 regions were first amplified by RT-PCR with HTBI primers. TCRdb processed the multiplex PCR reads anew with MiXCR; each CDR3 protein has one entry. This table holds roughly 500,000 distinct CDR3 sequences, roughly 24% found once.

The specimen sequenced was blood. The source is a woman in her 30s with Graves' ophthalmopathy. This chain links TRBV7-9 with TRBJ1-5, with TRBD1 matching over 7 bases. CDR3 in amino acids: CASSLTGDQPQHF. DNA of the CDR3: TGTGCCAGCAGTCTTACAGGGGATCAGCCCCAGCATTTT.